This T cell receptor (beta chain) was captured by sequencing in a study of blood T cell repertoires in COVID-19. Overall study context: Some COVID-19 samples were acute and others convalescent; all came from the United States, Italy and Spain. Sample material is recorded as cDNA or gDNA derived from T cells, B-cell-depleted T cells, or PBMCs.

The CDR3 spans 18 residues. CDR1 LGHDT and CDR2 YNNKEL come from the germline V gene (reference sequence). With V trimmed by 4 bases and J by 2 bases, 14 bases remained unmatched. TCRdb keeps only in-frame clones here, not all; method: immunoSEQ multiplex PCR. Of a few hundred thousand clones listed, about 80% are singletons. This chain links TRBV3-1 (or the pseudogene TRBV3-2) with TRBJ1-1, with 9 nucleotides matching TRBD1. This TCR was recovered from a human donor in a cohort sampled during active COVID-19. Sequencing input: peripheral blood. This chain's CDR3 is CASSRGTGGGRVNTEAFF. Here the CDR3 DNA reads TGTGCCAGCAGCCGTGGAACAGGGGGCGGAAGGGTAAACACTGAAGCTTTCTTT.